The 20 T cell receptor beta chains listed next were all sequenced from one sample in a study of cytomegalovirus exposure and HLA in healthy donors. The repertoire was sequenced with immunoSEQ multiplex PCR; TCRdb's copy has only in-frame clones and lacks some. The repertoire holds some 250,000 clones, with 90% as singletons. The material sequenced was PBMCs. All receptors come from a woman aged 18-29 years in good health and CMV-seronegative.

This clone was seen more than once but under ten times. CDR3 protein: CASSLRTAPAYEQYF. The DNA of the CDR3 is TGCGCCAGCAGCCTCCGGACAGCGCCTGCCTACGAGCAGTACTTC. The J gene is TRBJ2-7, the V gene TRBV4-1; a possible D gene is TRBD1 (6 bases). The V and J ends lost 4 bases and 2 bases respectively, with 15 bases between them. The CDR3 sequence is 15 residues long. CDR1 is MGHRA, CDR2 YSYEKL, per germline.

The V call is TRBV10-3, the J call TRBJ1-4; TRBD1 matches 7 bases. V lost 4 bases, J lost 8 bases, and 10 bases stayed unmatched. The V gene's germline CDR1 is ENHRY and CDR2 SYGVKD. The CDR3 has 15 amino acids. The chain's CDR3 is CAISGSEGAGEKLFF. In nucleotides, the CDR3 is TGTGCCATCAGTGGGAGCGAGGGGGCAGGAGAAAAACTGTTTTTT.

In DNA form, the CDR3 reads TGTGCCAGCTCACCAGAAGGACATGGGCGCAATCAGCCCCAGCATTTT. Its protein product is CASSPEGHGRNQPQHF. V gene TRBV18 combines with J gene TRBJ1-5; tentatively, D is TRBD1 (5 bases). Germline loops: CDR1 KGHSH, CDR2 LQKENI. The CDR3 has 16 residues. Deletions cut 2 bases from V and 2 bases from J, with 13 bases between.

The DNA for the CDR3 is TGTGCCAGCTCTCGAGATGGGACACTTGAGCAGTACGTC. Amino acid sequence: CASSRDGTLEQYV. This chain links TRBV18 with TRBJ2-7; the D gene is possibly TRBD1 (6 bases). The CDR3 covers 13 residues. Germline CDR1 is KGHSH and CDR2 is LQKENI. V dropped 6 bases and J dropped 7 bases, with 16 bases sitting between them.

This chain links TRBV28 with TRBJ2-1; 11 nucleotides match TRBD1. V was clipped by 4 bases and J by 8 bases; unmatched bases: 13. Germline loops: CDR1 MDHEN, CDR2 SYDVKM. This CDR3 has 17 residues. The CDR3 sequence: CASSYRPGQGAGHEQFF. The CDR3, as DNA: TGTGCCAGCAGTTACCGCCCCGGACAGGGGGCAGGTCATGAGCAGTTCTTC.

The chain joins TRBV27 to TRBJ2-1, with D perhaps TRBD2 (5 bases). Trimming shortened V by 3 bases and J by 9 bases, and 12 bases separated the two germline ends. The germline V gene has CDR1 MNHEY and CDR2 SMNVEV (reference sequence). The CDR3 contains 13 residues. CDR3 residues: CASSFGPAGEQFF. CDR3 DNA: TGTGCCAGCAGTTTCGGCCCGGCGGGTGAGCAGTTCTTC.

The rearrangement links TRBV6-4 to TRBJ1-2; 7 bases align to TRBD1. Germline assignment: CDR1 MRHNA and CDR2 SNTAGT. The ends lost 4 bases at V and 5 bases at J; junction bases unmatched: 13. The CDR3 covers 16 residues. The CDR3 protein is CASSVGGDRKLYGYTF. CDR3 in DNA: TGTGCCAGCAGTGTTGGAGGGGACAGAAAGTTATATGGCTACACCTTC.

The V and J genes are TRBV4-3 and TRBJ2-1; 12 nucleotides line up with TRBD2. CDR1 and CDR2 (germline): LGHNA, YSLEER. The V and J ends lost 0 bases and 4 bases, in that order; junction bases with no gene match: 7. The CDR3 length is 18 residues. CDR3 region: CASSQDPSGGARYNEQFF. The CDR3 DNA reads TGCGCCAGCAGCCAAGATCCTAGCGGGGGGGCTCGGTACAATGAGCAGTTCTTC.

Worth noting for this clone: Given a much more abundant clone one base away, this may be a read error. This rearrangement joins TRBV6-6 to TRBJ1-5; D not resolved. The CDR3 length is 11 residues. Looked up from germline, CDR1 is MNHNY and CDR2 is SVGAGI (reference sequence). Trimming removed 5 bases at V and 4 bases at J, with 3 bases between. The CDR3 nucleotides are TGTGCCAGCAGTCTAAATCAGCCCCAGCATTTT. Translated, it gives CASSLNQPQHF.

The chain uses TRBV18 and TRBJ1-5; 11 bases align to TRBD1. Trimming cost V 1 base and J 7 bases; bases outside gene matches: 6. The CDR3 has 16 residues. Germline V gene data show CDR1 as KGHSH and CDR2 as LQKENI. CDR3 sequence reads: CASSPLRDRGGQPQHF. The CDR3 nucleotides are TGTGCCAGCTCACCACTCCGGGACAGGGGGGGCCAGCCCCAGCATTTT.

This chain joins TRBV27 and TRBJ2-1; D is undetermined. Germline V gene data show CDR1 as MNHEY and CDR2 as SMNVEV (reference sequence). V lost 4 bases, J lost 6 bases, and 7 bases lay in between. CDR3 length equals 12 residues. In nucleotides, the CDR3 is TGTGCCAGCAGTTCTTCCAGCAATGAGCAGTTCTTC. Translated: CASSSSSNEQFF.

This chain uses TRBV6-5 with TRBJ2-1, with TRBD2 matching 8 bases. The CDR3 spans 16 residues. Germline V gives CDR1 MNHEY, CDR2 SVGAGI. The V segment lost 4 bases and the J segment 3 bases; nucleotides outside the gene matches: 8. As DNA, the CDR3 is TGTGCCAGCAGTTCCCGAACTAGCGGATACTACAATGAGCAGTTCTTC. It is translated as CASSSRTSGYYNEQFF.

The chain uses TRBV29-1 and TRBJ2-7, with 10 bases that match TRBD2. The CDR3 covers 13 residues. In germline, CDR1 is SQVTM, CDR2 ANQGSEA. The ends lost 6 bases at V and 2 bases at J; junction bases unmatched: 4. The DNA for the CDR3 is TGCAGCGTCCGGACTAGCGGCGCCTACGAGCAGTACTTC. It translates to CSVRTSGAYEQYF.

The rearrangement uses TRBV18 and TRBJ1-4; 10 nucleotides agree with TRBD1. CDR3 length: 15 residues. V shed 6 bases and J 3 bases; nucleotides not matched to a gene: 4. Germline V CDR1 and CDR2: KGHSH, LQKENI. This CDR3 reads CASSRQGAANEKLFF. The CDR3, as DNA: TGTGCCAGCTCCCGACAGGGGGCGGCTAATGAAAAACTGTTTTTT.

V and J are TRBV6-6 and TRBJ1-2, with TRBD1 matching 8 bases. From germline, CDR1 is MNHNY and CDR2 SVGAGI (reference sequence). J gave up 4 bases and V 6 bases, and 4 bases lay outside the gene matches. There are 13 residues in the CDR3. CDR3 coding DNA: TGTGCCAGCAGGGACGGGACAGGCTATGGCTACACCTTC. This codes for CASRDGTGYGYTF.

Details on this clone: Other DNA sequences in this sample translate to the same CDR3. CDR3 coding DNA: TGTGCCAGCAGGCCGACAGGGCCCTCCTACGAGCAGTACTTC. This translates into CASRPTGPSYEQYF. The gene calls are TRBV28 and TRBJ2-7; TRBD1 aligns across 7 bases. The CDR3 has 14 amino acids. V was clipped by 6 bases and J by 0 bases; unmatched bases: 5. From germline, CDR1 is MDHEN and CDR2 SYDVKM.

The CDR3 sequence: CASSTTDTPYEQYV. CDR3 coding DNA: TGCGCCAGCAGCACGACGGACACGCCCTACGAGCAGTACGTC. V and J are TRBV10-1 and TRBJ2-7; weak D call: TRBD1 (5 bases). Between the trimmed V and J ends, which lost 6 bases and 2 bases, there was a span of 14 bases. Per germline, CDR1 WNHNN and CDR2 SYGVQD (reference sequence). The CDR3 has 14 amino acids.

This chain links TRBV7-2 with TRBJ1-1, with 9 nucleotides matching TRBD1. Germline V gene data show CDR1 as SGHTA and CDR2 as FQGNSA. Losses at the gene ends were 5 bases for V and 4 bases for J; bases not matched to a gene: 8. The CDR3 is made up of 15 amino acids. The CDR3 reads CASSLIQGAVTEAFF. In nucleotides, the CDR3 is TGTGCCAGCAGCCTAATACAGGGGGCTGTCACTGAAGCTTTCTTT.

The chain uses TRBV15 and TRBJ1-3, with D possibly TRBD1 on 6 matching bases. Trimming took 5 bases from V and 4 from J, leaving 18 bases between them. The CDR3 is 16 amino acids. The germline V gene encodes CDR1 LNHNV and CDR2 YYDKDF (reference sequence). The chain's CDR3 is CATSETTTGLGNTIYF. CDR3 nucleotides: TGTGCCACCAGCGAGACTACCACAGGGTTGGGAAACACCATATATTTT.

The chain carries TRBV19 and TRBJ1-4; 12 bases map to TRBD1. The CDR3 loop spans 13 amino acids. V shed 6 bases and J 8 bases; nucleotides not matched to a gene: 1. Looked up from germline, CDR1 is LNHDA and CDR2 is SQIVND (reference sequence). CDR3 DNA: TGTGCCAGTAGGGGGACAGGGGGCGAAAAACTGTTTTTT. It translates to CASRGTGGEKLFF.